The 18 T cell receptor beta chains in this list originate from one sample, sequenced in a study of blood T cells in healthy people across ages. For the second PCR, which ran for roughly 6 to 12 cycles, a sample-barcoded 5' primer and a J-beta primer mix were used. TCRdb used MiXCR to reprocess the 5' RACE reads, holding one entry per CDR3 protein. The table includes about 1 million distinct CDR3 sequences, more than 35% detected once. The sample was blood. These receptors were collected from a woman between 55 and 75 years old in good health.

This sequence joins TRBV9 and TRBJ2-3; weak D call: TRBD2 (6 bases). The CDR3 is 15 residues long. CDR1 is SGDLS and CDR2 is YYNGEE in the germline V gene. V was shortened by 0 bases and J by 4 bases, with 12 bases between the two germline ends. CDR3 amino acids: CASSVGVRDPDTQYF. The CDR3 nucleotides are TGTGCCAGCAGCGTAGGGGTGCGGGATCCAGATACGCAGTATTTT. Together with reference TRBV9 and TRBJ2-3, the CDR3 gives the full variable domain: DSGVTQTPKHLITATGQRVTLRCSPRSGDLSVYWYQQSLDQGLQFLIQYYNGEERAKGNILERFSAQQFPDLHSELNLSSLELGDSALYFCASSVGVRDPDTQYFGPGTRLTVL.

The chain recombines TRBV27 with TRBJ2-2; 7 bases align to TRBD2. Per the germline V gene, CDR1 is MNHEY and CDR2 is SMNVEV (reference sequence). The CDR3 contains 15 residues. V shed 5 bases and J 4 bases; nucleotides not matched to a gene: 7. CDR3 amino acids: CASSRAGPFTGELFF. The CDR3 nucleotides read TGTGCCAGCAGTAGAGCGGGACCTTTCACCGGGGAGCTGTTTTTT.

This clonotype was counted between two and nine times. The chain couples TRBV6-6 to TRBJ2-3; weak D call: TRBD2 (5 bases). The germline V and J ends were trimmed by 10 bases and 6 bases, with 14 bases remaining between them. CDR3 length: 12 residues. Germline values: CDR1 MNHNY, CDR2 SVGAGI (reference sequence). The chain's CDR3 is CATSSRRDTQYF. For the CDR3, the DNA is TGTGCCACCTCTTCCCGGAGGGATACGCAGTATTTT.

The chain joins TRBV9 to TRBJ1-1, with 12 bases identical to TRBD1. The CDR3 is 17 amino acids. V was pared by 3 bases and J by 3 bases, with 9 bases of the junction left unmatched. From germline, CDR1 is SGDLS and CDR2 YYNGEE. This CDR3 is CASSARGQGAGDTEAFF. The CDR3 DNA sequence: TGTGCCAGCAGCGCTAGGGGACAGGGGGCGGGGGACACTGAAGCTTTCTTT.

This chain uses TRBV6-4 with TRBJ2-3; 8 bases line up with TRBD2. The CDR3 spans 17 residues. The germline V gene encodes CDR1 MRHNA and CDR2 SNTAGT. Trimming cost V 2 bases and J 4 bases; bases outside gene matches: 11. CDR3 bases: TGTGCCAGCAGTGACGGCGGGGGCGGCGGGGGGTCAGATACGCAGTATTTT. It codes for CASSDGGGGGGSDTQYF.

The CDR3, as DNA: TGCAGCGTTGAAAAGGGGACGGGTAGCTACGAGCAGTTCTTC. Translation: CSVEKGTGSYEQFF. The genes are TRBV29-1 and TRBJ2-1; D might be TRBD1 or TRBD2, each matching 5 bases. Germline V gene sequence: CDR1 SQVTM, CDR2 ANQGSEA. V was pared by 2 bases and J by 10 bases, with 18 bases between. The CDR3 is 14 amino acids.

This chain connects TRBV25-1 to TRBJ2-3, with D perhaps TRBD2 (6 bases). V shed 7 bases and J shed 6 bases, with 23 bases lying between them. Germline loops: CDR1 MGHDK, CDR2 SYGVNS. There are 16 residues in the CDR3. The CDR3 protein is CASTFLSGGNLDTQYF. CDR3 in DNA: TGTGCCAGCACCTTTTTATCCGGCGGGAACCTGGATACGCAGTATTTT.

This clonotype was seen a few times. The chain combines TRBV21-1 with TRBJ1-5; no DNA check was done on the table's D call, TRBD1. TRBV21-1 corresponds to a pseudogene. CDR3 length: 18 amino acids. CDR3 region: CASSKRGVGDRGNQPQHF. The DNA of the CDR3 is TGTGCCAGCAGCAAAAGAGGGGTCGGGGACAGGGGCAATCAGCCCCAGCATTTT.

This rearrangement joins TRBV7-2 to TRBJ2-6, with D uncertain. This CDR3 has 15 residues. V gave up 2 bases and J gave up 4 bases, with 9 bases separating them. Germline-derived CDR1 and CDR2 are SGHTA and FQGNSA. CDR3 amino acids: CASSLRQAGANVLTF. CDR3 nucleotides: TGTGCCAGCAGCTTACGACAAGCCGGGGCCAACGTCCTGACTTTC.

This clonotype has only one observation. The genes are TRBV6-6 and TRBJ2-3, with TRBD2 identical over 10 bases. Trimming cost V 2 bases and J 2 bases; bases outside gene matches: 7. This CDR3 spans 17 amino acids. Germline lookup yields CDR1 MNHNY and CDR2 SVGAGI (reference sequence). The CDR3 here is CASSYPGTSDPTDTQYF. The CDR3 DNA reads as TGTGCCAGCAGTTACCCCGGGACTAGCGATCCCACAGATACGCAGTATTTT.

This clonotype has just a few counts. The chain joins TRBV5-1 to TRBJ2-1, with 7 bases fitting TRBD1. Germline values: CDR1 SGHRS, CDR2 YFSETQ. The CDR3 spans 15 residues. The trim removed 4 bases at V and 4 bases at J, leaving 8 bases unmatched. The CDR3 here is CASSKTTGIYNEQFF. The DNA of the CDR3 is TGCGCCAGCAGCAAAACGACAGGGATTTACAATGAGCAGTTCTTC.

J is TRBJ2-3 and V is TRBV9; unclear D gene. The germline CDR1 and CDR2 sequences are SGDLS and YYNGEE. The CDR3 is 14 residues long. Trimming removed 2 bases from V and 4 bases from J, with 11 bases in between. CDR3 sequence (DNA): TGTGCCAGCAGCGTTACGACTGTCCCAGATACGCAGTATTTT. Amino acids: CASSVTTVPDTQYF.

This chain connects TRBV27 to TRBJ1-4, with a tentative D call TRBD1 (5 bases). V lost 1 base and J 6 bases, leaving 12 bases between the germline ends. Germline V gene lookup returns CDR1 MNHEY and CDR2 SMNVEV (reference sequence). The CDR3 covers 15 residues. The CDR3 DNA is TGTGCCAGCAGTTTATACTGGGGGAAGGATGAAAAACTGTTTTTT. Encoded protein: CASSLYWGKDEKLFF.

This chain connects TRBV15 to TRBJ2-7, with no clear D. CDR3 length equals 13 residues. Germline CDR1 and CDR2: LNHNV and YYDKDF (reference sequence). The V gene lost 7 bases and the J gene lost 1 base, with 11 bases spanning the gap. The CDR3 sequence is CATTGPMSYEQYF. CDR3 nucleotides: TGTGCCACCACCGGCCCCATGTCCTACGAGCAGTACTTC.

This clonotype was observed a few times. CDR3 in DNA: TGTGCCATCAGTGAGTCAGTGACGGGCAATGAGCAGTTCTTC. It yields the protein CAISESVTGNEQFF. The rearrangement uses TRBV10-3 and TRBJ2-1; D gene unclear. The CDR3 contains 14 residues. Trimming left V 0 bases short and J 6 bases short, with 9 bases between. From germline, CDR1 is ENHRY and CDR2 SYGVKD.

This clonotype has a count of ten or more. V usage is TRBV28 and J usage is TRBJ1-2, with D perhaps matching TRBD1 (6 bases). Deletions cut 6 bases from V and 5 bases from J, with 22 bases between. The CDR3 is 16 residues long. Germline V lookup: CDR1 MDHEN, CDR2 SYDVKM. The CDR3 coding sequence is TGTGCCAGCAGGCCTAGCGGGCAGGGGAATCCTTATGGCTACACCTTC. This gives the protein CASRPSGQGNPYGYTF.

This clonotype was detected a few times. The CDR3 region has the DNA TGTGCCAGCAGCCCAGTAATACTCACCGAAAATGAAAAACTGTTTTTT. Protein sequence: CASSPVILTENEKLFF. This rearrangement joins TRBV4-2 to TRBJ1-4; D unclear. Germline values: CDR1 LGHNA, CDR2 YNFKEQ. With 4 bases removed from V and 5 bases from J, the gap between germline ends came to 17 bases. The CDR3 is made up of 16 amino acids.

This clonotype was found a few times. This sequence joins TRBV29-1 and TRBJ2-1; no clear D gene. The CDR3 runs to 15 residues. The germline V gene encodes CDR1 SQVTM and CDR2 ANQGSEA. Trimming left V 4 bases short and J 3 bases short, with 16 bases between. The CDR3: CSVAWPTGLYNEQFF. In nucleotides, the CDR3 is TGCAGCGTTGCATGGCCGACTGGGCTCTACAATGAGCAGTTCTTC.